These T cell receptor beta chains were read from a single sample in a study of CD8 T cells in ankylosing spondylitis. TCRdb ran MiXCR on the 5' RACE reads and lists one entry per CDR3 protein. The sample has over 200,000 distinct CDR3 sequences, 15% to 20% seen once. Sequenced: blood, either unsorted or a sorted T cell fraction (not recorded which). The origin of the receptors is a male donor with ankylosing spondylitis. Both conserved end residues are part of each CDR3. Each record gives: D gene, J gene, CDR3 length, clone size, V gene, CDR3 DNA, CDR3 protein. D genes are given only for firm matches. Clone size is shown for a subset of rows, as once, few, many or a class of expanded clone.

D: TRBD1
J: TRBJ2-6
length: 21
size: few
V: TRBV7-3
DNA: TGTGCCAGCAGCTTAAGAATAGGGACAGGGGAGGTAGAGTCTGGGGCCAACGTCCTGACTTTC
CDR3: CASSLRIGTGEVESGANVLTF

D: NA
J: TRBJ2-1
length: 16
size: NA
V: TRBV4-1
DNA: TGCGCCAGCAGCCAAGTTTCCGGTGGCTCCTACAATGAGCAGTTCTTC
CDR3: CASSQVSGGSYNEQFF

D: NA
J: TRBJ2-7
length: 15
size: many
V: TRBV7-3
DNA: TGTGCCAGCAGCCCAATGGGCGGTGGCTCCTACGAGCAGTACTTC
CDR3: CASSPMGGGSYEQYF

D: TRBD1
J: TRBJ1-5
length: 16
size: few
V: TRBV15
DNA: TGTGCCACCAGCTCGCGACAGGGGGCCCTCAATCAGCCCCAGCATTTT
CDR3: CATSSRQGALNQPQHF

D: NA
J: TRBJ2-7
length: 12
size: few
V: TRBV10-3
DNA: TGTGCCACAGGCGGGCCTACCTACGAGCAGTACTTC
CDR3: CATGGPTYEQYF

D: NA
J: TRBJ2-1
length: 13
size: few
V: TRBV7-3
DNA: TGTGCCAGCAGCCCACGAAATGAGTATGAGCAGTTCTTC
CDR3: CASSPRNEYEQFF

D: NA
J: TRBJ2-3
length: 12
size: NA
V: TRBV9
DNA: TGTGCCAGCAGCGAGCAAGGAGATACGCAGTATTTT
CDR3: CASSEQGDTQYF

D: NA
J: TRBJ2-3
length: 18
size: NA
V: TRBV6-5
DNA: TGTGCCAGCAGTTACTCGGTCGGGGGTCAATCTAGCACAGATACGCAGTATTTT
CDR3: CASSYSVGGQSSTDTQYF

D: NA
J: TRBJ2-6
length: 17
size: NA
V: TRBV7-9
DNA: TGTGCCAGCAGCTTAGAAAATGTTGGTCCTGGGGCCAACGTCCTGACTTTC
CDR3: CASSLENVGPGANVLTF

D: TRBD1
J: TRBJ2-7
length: 13
size: NA
V: TRBV18
DNA: TGTGCCAGCTCAGGGACAGGGACCTACGAGCAGTACTTC
CDR3: CASSGTGTYEQYF

D: NA
J: TRBJ1-5
length: 14
size: NA
V: TRBV19
DNA: TGTGCCAGTAGTATAGGTCCCATGGGTCAGCCCCAGCATTTT
CDR3: CASSIGPMGQPQHF

D: TRBD1
J: TRBJ2-1
length: 13
size: NA
V: TRBV18
DNA: TGTGCCAGCTCAAAAACAGGGGTAGATGAGCAGTTCTTC
CDR3: CASSKTGVDEQFF

D: NA
J: TRBJ1-1
length: 14
size: few
V: TRBV27
DNA: TGTGCCAGCAGTTTGATACCTATGAACACTGAAGCTTTCTTT
CDR3: CASSLIPMNTEAFF